The present T cell receptor (beta chain) was sequenced within a study of T cells expressing NK-cell markers (dated by TCRdb to 2020 to 2021). General notes on the study: Three sorted T-cell subsets (CD3+CD56+NKG2C+, CD3+CD56+NKG2C- and CD3+CD56-NKG2C+) from under 10 donors had their TCR beta-chain repertoires profiled. Among the eight sequenced donors, only one was HCMV-seronegative, while the other seven were HCMV-seropositive. Sequencing of the libraries produced 2 x 150 bp reads on Illumina HiSeq 2000/2500, MiSeq or NextSeq. All eight donors whose samples were sequenced were randomly selected healthy volunteers, three of them men and five women. What the authors observed across the whole study: Those dominant clonotypes were again the most abundant among CD3+CD56-NKG2C+ cells in several donors, at about 25-60.1%. In six donors, the dominant CD3+CD56+NKG2C+ clonotypes were found to rank among the top 10 CD8+ clonotypes and to make up about 1.0-7.0% of CD8+ T cells. Whether the expanded NKG2C-expressing T cell clones were specific for HCMV antigens was left unclear.

The listed sequencing device is Illumina HiSeq 2000. The TCR beta cDNA libraries were made using 5'RACE template switching, a step that added both a universal primer site and unique molecular identifiers. Synthesis of cDNA was primed from the TCR beta constant segment and was followed by two consecutive PCR amplification steps. The paper's data handling went like this. Reads were demultiplexed and grouped by UMI with MIGEC, and clonotypes were assembled and quantified with MiTCR. Only TCR cDNA sequences supported by at least two reads were kept to exclude erroneous sequences. The tcR package was used for downstream repertoire analysis, and clonotypes were matched across fractions by CDR3 nucleotide sequence plus V segment. VDJmatch was used to annotate antigen specificity against VDJdb, with one amino acid substitution in CDR3 permitted. The reads, reprocessed by TCRdb, yield one row per CDR3 protein sequence and no DNA. What appears here as the V and J calls and clone size reflects TCRdb's work, not the paper's. The sample table on file contains roughly 300,000 distinct CDR3 sequences. The top ten clones comprise roughly 4.2% of the sample.

About this clonotype: Its antigen is still unknown.

HCMV-specific IgG was detected in serum with a commercial ELISA kit to determine HCMV serostatus. Peripheral blood mononuclear cells were isolated from blood by Ficoll density gradient centrifugation. The CDR3 runs 16 residues from the cysteine to the phenylalanine. DNA is not recorded here. CDR1 and CDR2, looked up from the germline V gene (reference sequence), are DFQATT and SNEGSKA. Here the chain combines TRBV20-1 and TRBJ2-3; TCRdb selects TRBD1, and the lack of DNA leaves this call unchecked. The clonotype was recovered from a woman aged 18 to 75 in good health. The sequenced sample was blood T cells: a sorted CD56 or NKG2C T cell subset, CD4+ or CD8+ T cells, or bulk PBMC T cells (not recorded which). The CDR3 sequence is CSAVRDRGRTTDTQYF.